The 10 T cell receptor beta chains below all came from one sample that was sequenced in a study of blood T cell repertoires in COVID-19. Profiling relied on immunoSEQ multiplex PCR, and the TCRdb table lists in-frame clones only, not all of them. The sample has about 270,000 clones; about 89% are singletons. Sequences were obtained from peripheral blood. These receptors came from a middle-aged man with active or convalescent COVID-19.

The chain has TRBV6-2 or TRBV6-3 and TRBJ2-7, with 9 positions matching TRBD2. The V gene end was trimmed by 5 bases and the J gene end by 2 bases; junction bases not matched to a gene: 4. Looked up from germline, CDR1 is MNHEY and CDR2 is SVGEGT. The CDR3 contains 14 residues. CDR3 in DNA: TGTGCCAGCAGTCAGACTAGCGGAGCCTACGAGCAGTACTTC. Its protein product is CASSQTSGAYEQYF.

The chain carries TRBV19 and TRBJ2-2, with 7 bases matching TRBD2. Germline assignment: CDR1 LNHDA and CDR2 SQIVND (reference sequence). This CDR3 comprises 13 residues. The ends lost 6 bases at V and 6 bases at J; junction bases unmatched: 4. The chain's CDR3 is CASRSAGSGELFF. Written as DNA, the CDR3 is TGTGCCAGTAGGTCAGCGGGGTCCGGGGAGCTGTTTTTT.

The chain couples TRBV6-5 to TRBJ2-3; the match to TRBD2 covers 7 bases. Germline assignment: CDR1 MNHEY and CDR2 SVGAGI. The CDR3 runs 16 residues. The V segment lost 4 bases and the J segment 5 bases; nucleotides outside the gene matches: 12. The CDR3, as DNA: TGTGCCAGCAGTTCCAGACTAGCTGGAGCTGGAGATACGCAGTATTTT. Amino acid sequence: CASSSRLAGAGDTQYF.

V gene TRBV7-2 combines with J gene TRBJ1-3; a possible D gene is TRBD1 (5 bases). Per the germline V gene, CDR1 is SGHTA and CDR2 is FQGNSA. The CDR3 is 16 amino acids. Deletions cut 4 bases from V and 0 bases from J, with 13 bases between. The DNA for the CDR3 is TGTGCCAGCAGCTCGCCAGGGTCAGCCTCTGGAAACACCATATATTTT. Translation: CASSSPGSASGNTIYF.

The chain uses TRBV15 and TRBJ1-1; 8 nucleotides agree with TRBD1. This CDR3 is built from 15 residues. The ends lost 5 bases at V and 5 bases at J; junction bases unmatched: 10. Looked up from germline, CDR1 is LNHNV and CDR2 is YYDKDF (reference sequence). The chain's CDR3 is CATSRNRGSETEAFF. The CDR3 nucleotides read TGTGCCACCAGCCGTAACAGGGGGTCAGAAACTGAAGCTTTCTTT.

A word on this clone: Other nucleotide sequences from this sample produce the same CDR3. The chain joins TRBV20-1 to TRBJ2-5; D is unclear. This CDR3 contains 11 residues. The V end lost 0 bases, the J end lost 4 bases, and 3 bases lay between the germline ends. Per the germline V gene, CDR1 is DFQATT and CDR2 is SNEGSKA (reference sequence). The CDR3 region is CSARDRETQYF. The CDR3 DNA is TGCAGTGCTAGAGATAGAGAGACCCAGTACTTC.

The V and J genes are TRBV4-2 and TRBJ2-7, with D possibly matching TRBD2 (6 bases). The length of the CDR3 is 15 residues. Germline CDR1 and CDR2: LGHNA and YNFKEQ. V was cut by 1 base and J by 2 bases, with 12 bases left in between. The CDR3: CASSQVLAYTYEQYF. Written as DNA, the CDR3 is TGTGCCAGCAGCCAAGTCCTAGCGTATACCTACGAGCAGTACTTC.

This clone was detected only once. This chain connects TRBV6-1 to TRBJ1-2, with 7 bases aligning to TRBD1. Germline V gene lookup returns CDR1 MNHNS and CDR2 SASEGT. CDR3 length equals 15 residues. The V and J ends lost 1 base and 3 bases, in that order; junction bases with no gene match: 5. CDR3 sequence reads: CASSEGGTGDYGYTF. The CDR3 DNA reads TGTGCCAGCAGTGAAGGTGGTACAGGGGACTATGGCTACACCTTC.

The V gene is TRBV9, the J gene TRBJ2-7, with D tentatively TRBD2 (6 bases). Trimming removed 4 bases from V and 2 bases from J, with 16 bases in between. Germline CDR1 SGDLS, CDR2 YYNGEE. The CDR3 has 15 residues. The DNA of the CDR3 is TGTGCCAGCAGCCTGGGGGATAGCGGCGCCTACGAGCAGTACTTC. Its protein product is CASSLGDSGAYEQYF.

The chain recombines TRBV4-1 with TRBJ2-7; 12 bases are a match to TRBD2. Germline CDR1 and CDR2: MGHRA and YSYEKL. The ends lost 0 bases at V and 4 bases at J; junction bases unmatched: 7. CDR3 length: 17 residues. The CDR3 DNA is TGCGCCAGCAGCCAAGATGAGCTAGCGGGGGGGCTATACGAGCAGTACTTC. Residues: CASSQDELAGGLYEQYF.